Detailed here is one T cell receptor beta chain. The CDR3 covers 13 residues. Germline V gene data show CDR1 as SGHRS and CDR2 as YFSETQ. The germline V and J ends were trimmed by 3 bases and 5 bases, with 11 bases remaining between them. Profiled with immunoSEQ multiplex PCR; TCRdb holds only in-frame clones, not every one. The sample includes about 150,000 clones, 70% to 85% seen only once; the top ten take over 8%. The data originate from a study of blood T cell repertoires in COVID-19. The J gene is TRBJ2-5, the V gene TRBV5-1; D uncertain. The sequenced material came from peripheral blood. This sequence was found in a woman aged 45-65 years with acute or convalescent COVID-19. The CDR3 spells CASSWSLRETQYF. In nucleotides, the CDR3 is TGCGCCAGCAGCTGGAGTCTTAGGGAGACCCAGTACTTC. The complete variable domain, with remaining parts taken from reference TRBV5-1 and TRBJ2-5, reads KAGVTQTPRYLIKTRGQQVTLSCSPISGHRSVSWYQQTPGQGLQFLFEYFSETQRNKGNFPGRFSGRQFSNSRSEMNVSTLELGDSALYLCASSWSLRETQYFGPGTRLLVL.